This T cell receptor (beta chain) was sequenced for a study of graft-versus-host responses after intestinal transplantation. Study conclusions and caveats: GvH clones appeared in recipient marrow, some first in ileum or blood.

Libraries were prepared by immunoSEQ multiplex PCR; TCRdb keeps only in-frame clonotypes and omits some of them. The table records some 62,000 clones, approximately 90% of them present only once. Concerning this clone: Its antigen is not known.

The input for sequencing was unstimulated CD8+ T cells sorted from spleen or lymph node cells, taken before transplant. The sequence derives from a human donor who was the organ donor for an intestinal transplant.

The chain's CDR3 is CAGHLRTGEDTQYF. The CDR3 bases are TGTGCCGGCCACCTCAGGACAGGGGAAGATACGCAGTATTTT. The chain carries TRBV5-4 and TRBJ2-3; 9 nucleotides align to TRBD1. V was pared by 10 bases and J by 5 bases, with 11 bases of the junction left unmatched. There are 14 residues in the CDR3. Germline CDR1 SGHNT, CDR2 YYREEE (reference sequence).